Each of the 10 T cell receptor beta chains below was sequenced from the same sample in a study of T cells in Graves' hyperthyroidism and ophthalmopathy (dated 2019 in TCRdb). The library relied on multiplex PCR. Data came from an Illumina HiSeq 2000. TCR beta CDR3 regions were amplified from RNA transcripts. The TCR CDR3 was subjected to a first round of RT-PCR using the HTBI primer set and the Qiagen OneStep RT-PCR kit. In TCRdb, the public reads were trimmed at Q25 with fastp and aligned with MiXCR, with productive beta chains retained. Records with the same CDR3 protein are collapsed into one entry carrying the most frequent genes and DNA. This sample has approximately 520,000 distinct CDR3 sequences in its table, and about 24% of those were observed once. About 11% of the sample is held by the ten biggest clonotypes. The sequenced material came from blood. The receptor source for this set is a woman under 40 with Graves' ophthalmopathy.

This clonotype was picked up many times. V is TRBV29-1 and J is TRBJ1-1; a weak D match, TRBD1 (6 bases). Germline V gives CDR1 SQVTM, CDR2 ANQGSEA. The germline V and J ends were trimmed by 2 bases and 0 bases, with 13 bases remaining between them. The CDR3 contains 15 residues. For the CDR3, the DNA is TGCAGCGTTGAAACGACAGGTCTTATGAACACTGAAGCTTTCTTT. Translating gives CSVETTGLMNTEAFF.

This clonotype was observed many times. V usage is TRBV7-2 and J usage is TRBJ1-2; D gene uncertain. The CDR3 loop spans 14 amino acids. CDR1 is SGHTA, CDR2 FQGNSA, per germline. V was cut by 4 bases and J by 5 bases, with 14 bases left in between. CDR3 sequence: CASSSSLPYYGYTF. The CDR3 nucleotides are TGTGCCAGCAGCTCCTCCCTCCCCTATTATGGCTACACCTTC.

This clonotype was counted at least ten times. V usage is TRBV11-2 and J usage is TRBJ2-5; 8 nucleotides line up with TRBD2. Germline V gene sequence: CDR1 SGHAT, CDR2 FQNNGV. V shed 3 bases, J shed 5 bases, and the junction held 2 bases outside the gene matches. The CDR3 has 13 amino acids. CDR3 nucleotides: TGTGCCAGCAGCTTTCGGGAGGGGGAGACCCAGTACTTC. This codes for CASSFREGETQYF.

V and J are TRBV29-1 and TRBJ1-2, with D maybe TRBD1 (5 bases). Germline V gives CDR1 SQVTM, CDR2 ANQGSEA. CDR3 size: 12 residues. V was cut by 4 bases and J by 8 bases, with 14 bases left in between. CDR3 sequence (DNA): TGCAGCGTTGTCCGGGGGAAATACGGCTACACCTTC. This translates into CSVVRGKYGYTF.

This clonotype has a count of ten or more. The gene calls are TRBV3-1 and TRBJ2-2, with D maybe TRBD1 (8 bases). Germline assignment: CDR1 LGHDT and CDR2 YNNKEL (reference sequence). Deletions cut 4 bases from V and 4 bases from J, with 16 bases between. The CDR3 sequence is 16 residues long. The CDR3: CASSLGQGGGTGELFF. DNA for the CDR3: TGTGCCAGCAGCCTCGGACAGGGAGGGGGCACCGGGGAGCTGTTTTTT.

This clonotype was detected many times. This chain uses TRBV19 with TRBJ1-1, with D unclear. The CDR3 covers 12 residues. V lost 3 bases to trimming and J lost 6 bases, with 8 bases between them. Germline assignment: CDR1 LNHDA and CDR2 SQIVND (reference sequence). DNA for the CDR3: TGTGCCAGTAGTATCGCGCCACCTGAAGCTTTCTTT. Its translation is CASSIAPPEAFF.

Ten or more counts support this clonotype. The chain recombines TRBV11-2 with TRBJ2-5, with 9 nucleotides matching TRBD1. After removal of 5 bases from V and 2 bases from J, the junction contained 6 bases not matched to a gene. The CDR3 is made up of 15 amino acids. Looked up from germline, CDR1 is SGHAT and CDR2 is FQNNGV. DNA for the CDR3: TGTGCCAGCAGCGACGGGGACAGGGCACAAGAGACCCAGTACTTC. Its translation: CASSDGDRAQETQYF.

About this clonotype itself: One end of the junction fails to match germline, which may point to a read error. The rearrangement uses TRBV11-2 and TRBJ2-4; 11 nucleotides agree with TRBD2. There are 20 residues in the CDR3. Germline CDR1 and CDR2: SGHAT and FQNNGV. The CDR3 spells CASPPGRPKTSGGAKNIKYF. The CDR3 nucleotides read TGTGCCAGCCCCCCGGGCAGGCCTAAAACTAGCGGGGGAGCCAAAAACATTAAGTACTTC.

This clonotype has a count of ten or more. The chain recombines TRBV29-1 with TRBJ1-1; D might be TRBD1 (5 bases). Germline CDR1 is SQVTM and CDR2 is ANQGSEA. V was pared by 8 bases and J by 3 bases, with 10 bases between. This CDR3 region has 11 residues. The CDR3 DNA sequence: TGCAGCTGTCGGGACGACACTGAAGCTTTCTTT. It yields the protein CSCRDDTEAFF.

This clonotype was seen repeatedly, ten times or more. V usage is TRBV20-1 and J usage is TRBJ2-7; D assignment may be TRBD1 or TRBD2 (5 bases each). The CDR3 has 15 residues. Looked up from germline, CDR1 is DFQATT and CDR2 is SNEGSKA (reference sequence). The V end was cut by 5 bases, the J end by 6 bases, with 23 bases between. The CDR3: CSASTGLEGPGEQYF. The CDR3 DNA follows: TGCAGTGCTTCGACCGGCCTCGAGGGGCCCGGCGAGCAGTACTTC.